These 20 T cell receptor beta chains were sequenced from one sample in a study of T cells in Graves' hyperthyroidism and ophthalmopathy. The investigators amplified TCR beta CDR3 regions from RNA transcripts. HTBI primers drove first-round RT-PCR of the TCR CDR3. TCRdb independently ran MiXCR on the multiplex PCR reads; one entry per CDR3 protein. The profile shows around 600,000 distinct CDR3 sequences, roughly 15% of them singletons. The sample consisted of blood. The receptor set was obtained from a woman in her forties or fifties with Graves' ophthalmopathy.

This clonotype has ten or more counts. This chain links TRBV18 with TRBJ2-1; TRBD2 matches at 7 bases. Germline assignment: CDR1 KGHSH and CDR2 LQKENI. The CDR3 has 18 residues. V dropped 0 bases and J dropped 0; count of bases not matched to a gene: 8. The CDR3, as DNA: TGTGCCAGCTCACCACCCCAGCGGGGCTTGAGCTCCTACAATGAGCAGTTCTTC. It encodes CASSPPQRGLSSYNEQFF.

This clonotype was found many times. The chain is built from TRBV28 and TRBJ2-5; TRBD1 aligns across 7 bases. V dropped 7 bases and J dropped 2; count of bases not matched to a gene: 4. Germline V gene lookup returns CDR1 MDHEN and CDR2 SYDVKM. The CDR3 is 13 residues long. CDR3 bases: TGTGCCAGCAATCCAGGGGGACAAGAGACCCAGTACTTC. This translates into CASNPGGQETQYF.

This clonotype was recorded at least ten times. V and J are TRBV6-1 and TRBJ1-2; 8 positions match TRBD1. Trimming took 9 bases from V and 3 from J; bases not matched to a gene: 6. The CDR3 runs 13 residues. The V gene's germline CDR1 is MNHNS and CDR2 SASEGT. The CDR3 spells CASSGQGHYGYTF. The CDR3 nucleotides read TGTGCCAGTTCCGGACAGGGACACTATGGCTACACCTTC.

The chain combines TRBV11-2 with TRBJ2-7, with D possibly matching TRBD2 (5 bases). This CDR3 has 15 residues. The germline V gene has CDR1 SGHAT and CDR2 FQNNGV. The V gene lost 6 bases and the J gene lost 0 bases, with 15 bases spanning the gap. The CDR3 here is CASSLEGSYSYEQYF. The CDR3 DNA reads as TGTGCCAGCAGTCTAGAGGGCAGCTACTCCTACGAGCAGTACTTC.

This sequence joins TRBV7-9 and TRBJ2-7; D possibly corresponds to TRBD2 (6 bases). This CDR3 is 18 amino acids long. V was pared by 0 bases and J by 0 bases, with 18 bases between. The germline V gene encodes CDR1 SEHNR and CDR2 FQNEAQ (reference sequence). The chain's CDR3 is CASSLAGGHGRLSYEQYF. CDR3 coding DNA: TGTGCCAGCAGCTTAGCAGGAGGCCATGGGAGGCTCTCCTACGAGCAGTACTTC. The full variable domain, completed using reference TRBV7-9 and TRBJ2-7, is DTGVSQNPRHKITKRGQNVTFRCDPISEHNRLYWYRQTLGQGPEFLTYFQNEAQLEKSRLLSDRFSAERPKGSFSTLEIQRTEQGDSAMYLCASSLAGGHGRLSYEQYFGPGTRLTVT.

CDR3 DNA: TGCGCCAGCAGCTTGGCGCTAGAAACAGATACGCAGTATTTT. Protein: CASSLALETDTQYF. The rearrangement links TRBV5-1 to TRBJ2-3; D gene ambiguous. This CDR3 has 14 residues. CDR1 and CDR2 (germline): SGHRS, YFSETQ. V was trimmed by 0 bases and J by 3 bases, leaving 8 bases between them.

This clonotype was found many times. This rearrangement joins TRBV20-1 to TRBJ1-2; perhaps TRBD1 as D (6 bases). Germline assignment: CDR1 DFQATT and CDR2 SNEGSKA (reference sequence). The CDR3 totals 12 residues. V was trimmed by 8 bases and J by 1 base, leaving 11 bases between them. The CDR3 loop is CSPGQNNYGYTF. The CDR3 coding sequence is TGCAGTCCGGGACAAAATAACTATGGCTACACCTTC.

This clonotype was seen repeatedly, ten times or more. The CDR3 DNA is TGCAGTGCTAGTAATCCTCAGGGCGGGAACACTGAAGCTTTCTTT. Its translation is CSASNPQGGNTEAFF. The rearrangement uses TRBV20-1 and TRBJ1-1; D may be TRBD1 (5 bases). CDR3 size: 15 residues. Per germline, CDR1 DFQATT and CDR2 SNEGSKA (reference sequence). V shed 3 bases and J shed 1 base, with 15 bases lying between them.

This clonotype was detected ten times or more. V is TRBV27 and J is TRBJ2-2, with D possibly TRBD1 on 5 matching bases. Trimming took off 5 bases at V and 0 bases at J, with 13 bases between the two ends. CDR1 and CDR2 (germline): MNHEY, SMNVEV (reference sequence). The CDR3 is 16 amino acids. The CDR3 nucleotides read TGTGCCAGCAGTACCGGACATCACGCGAACACCGGGGAGCTGTTTTTT. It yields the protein CASSTGHHANTGELFF.

The CDR3 nucleotides read TGTGCCAGCAGTGCCTGGGGACAGGGGCATGGCTACACCTTC. Translation: CASSAWGQGHGYTF. The chain combines TRBV6-1 with TRBJ1-2; 10 nucleotides align to TRBD1. The CDR3 runs 14 residues. Germline-derived CDR1 and CDR2 are MNHNS and SASEGT. Trimming cost V 4 bases and J 6 bases; bases outside gene matches: 5.

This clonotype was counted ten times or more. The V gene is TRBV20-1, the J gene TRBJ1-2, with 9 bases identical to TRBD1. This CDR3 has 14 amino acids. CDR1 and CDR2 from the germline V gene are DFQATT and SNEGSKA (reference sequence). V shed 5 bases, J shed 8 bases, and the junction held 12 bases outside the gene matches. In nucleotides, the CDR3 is TGCAGTGCTCTACTGCGGGGACAGGGTGAGGGCTACACCTTC. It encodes CSALLRGQGEGYTF.

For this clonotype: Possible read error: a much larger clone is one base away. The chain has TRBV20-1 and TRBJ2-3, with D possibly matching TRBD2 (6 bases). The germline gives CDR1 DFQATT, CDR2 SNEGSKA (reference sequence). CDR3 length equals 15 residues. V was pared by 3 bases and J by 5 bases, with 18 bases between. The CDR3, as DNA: TGCAGTGCTAGTGGGTCTAGCGAGAGAGAAGATACGCAGTATTTT. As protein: CSASGSSEREDTQYF.

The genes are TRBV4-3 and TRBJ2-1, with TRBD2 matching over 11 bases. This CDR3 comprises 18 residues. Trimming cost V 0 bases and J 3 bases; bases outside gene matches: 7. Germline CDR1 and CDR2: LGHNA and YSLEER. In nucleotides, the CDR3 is TGCGCCAGCAGCCAAGATCTAGCGGGAGGTCGTTTCTACAATGAGCAGTTCTTC. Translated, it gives CASSQDLAGGRFYNEQFF.

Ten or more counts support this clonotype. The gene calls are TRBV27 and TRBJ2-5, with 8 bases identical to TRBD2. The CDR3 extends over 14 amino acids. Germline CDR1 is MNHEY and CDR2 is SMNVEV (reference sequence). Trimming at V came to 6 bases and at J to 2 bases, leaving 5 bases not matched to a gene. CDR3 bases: TGTGCCAGCAGCCGAATAGCGGGGCAAGAGACCCAGTACTTC. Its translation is CASSRIAGQETQYF.

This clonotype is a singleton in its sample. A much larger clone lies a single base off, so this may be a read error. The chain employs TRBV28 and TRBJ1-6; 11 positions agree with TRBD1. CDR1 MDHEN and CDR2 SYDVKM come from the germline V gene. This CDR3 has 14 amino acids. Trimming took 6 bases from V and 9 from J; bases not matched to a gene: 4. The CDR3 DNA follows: TGTGCCAGCAGAGGACAGGGGGCCCCTTCACCCCTCCACTTT. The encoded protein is CASRGQGAPSPLHF. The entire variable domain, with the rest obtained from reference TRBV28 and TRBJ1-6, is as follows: DVKVTQSSRYLVKRTGEKVFLECVQDMDHENMFWYRQDPGLGLRLIYFSYDVKMKEKGDIPEGYSVSREKKERFSLILESASTNQTSMYLCASRGQGAPSPLHFGNGTRLTVT.

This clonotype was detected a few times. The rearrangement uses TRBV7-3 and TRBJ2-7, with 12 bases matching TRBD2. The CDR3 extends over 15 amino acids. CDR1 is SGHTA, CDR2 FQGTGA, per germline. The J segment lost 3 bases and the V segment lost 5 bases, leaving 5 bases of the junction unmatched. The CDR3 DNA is TGTGCCAGCAGCATGGGACTAGCGGGCCACTACGAGCAGTACTTC. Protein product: CASSMGLAGHYEQYF.

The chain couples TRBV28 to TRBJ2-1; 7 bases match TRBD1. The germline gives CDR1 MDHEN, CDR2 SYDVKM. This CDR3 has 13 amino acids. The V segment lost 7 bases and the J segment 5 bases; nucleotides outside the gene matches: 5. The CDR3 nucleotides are TGTGCCAGCACCACCGGGACAGACAATGAGCAGTTCTTC. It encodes CASTTGTDNEQFF.

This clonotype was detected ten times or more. This chain's CDR3 is CASSPLTGNEQFF. CDR3 bases: TGTGCCAGCAGTCCACTCACTGGAAATGAGCAGTTCTTC. The J gene is TRBJ2-1, the V gene TRBV28, with no clear D. The CDR3 runs 13 residues. Germline lookup yields CDR1 MDHEN and CDR2 SYDVKM. V was shortened by 5 bases and J by 7 bases, with 12 bases between the two germline ends.

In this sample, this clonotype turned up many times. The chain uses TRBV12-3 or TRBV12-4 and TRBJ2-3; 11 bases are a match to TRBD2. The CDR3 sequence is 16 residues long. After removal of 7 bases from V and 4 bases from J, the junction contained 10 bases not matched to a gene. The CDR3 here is CASTLDSGRVADTQYF. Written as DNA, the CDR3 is TGTGCCAGCACGTTGGATAGCGGGAGGGTAGCAGATACGCAGTATTTT.

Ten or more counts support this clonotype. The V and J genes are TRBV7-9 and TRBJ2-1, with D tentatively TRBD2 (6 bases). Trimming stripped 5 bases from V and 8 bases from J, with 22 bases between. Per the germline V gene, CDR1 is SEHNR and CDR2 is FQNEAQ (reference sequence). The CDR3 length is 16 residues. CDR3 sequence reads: CASSPGPRTTLDEQFF. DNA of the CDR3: TGTGCCAGCAGCCCCGGGCCCCGGACTACGCTCGATGAGCAGTTCTTC.